In this sample, the clone carrying this TCR beta chain turned up once. The data are from a study of cytomegalovirus exposure and HLA in healthy donors. The primer mix had 60 Vbeta and 13 Jbeta primers. TCRdb's table, derived via immunoSEQ multiplex PCR, lists solely in-frame clones and lacks some. Among approximately 190,000 clones listed, more than 80% were seen once. CDR3 length: 12 residues. V lost 3 bases to trimming and J lost 8 bases, with 10 bases between them. Germline assignment: CDR1 SEHNR and CDR2 FQNEAQ (reference sequence). The sequenced sample consisted of PBMCs. This receptor was identified in a woman in her forties or fifties in good health and CMV-seropositive. J is TRBJ1-2 and V is TRBV7-9; no firm D call. CDR3 sequence reads: CASSLSAGGYTF. CDR3 sequence (DNA): TGTGCCAGCAGCTTGTCTGCCGGGGGCTACACCTTC.